Listed below are T cell receptor beta chains from one sample, sequenced in a study of shared clonotypes between healthy human individuals. The data were produced by immunoSEQ multiplex PCR, yet TCRdb's version contains in-frame clones alone and is incomplete. Altogether about 95,000 clones are present, 67% being singletons, with the ten largest covering 35% to 55%. The sequenced sample was memory CD8+ T cells sorted from blood. These receptors all come from a man aged 25 to 45 in good health. Both conserved end residues are part of each CDR3. A D gene is named only where the DNA matches it firmly. The size entry is marked missing in some rows and otherwise reads once, few, many or a size class.

j_gene,len,d_gene,v_gene,abundance,CDR3nt,CDR3aa
TRBJ1-5,13,.,TRBV5-8,.,TGTGCCAGCAGCAAGGAGCGGGGGGGGCCCCAGCATTTT,CASSKERGGPQHF
TRBJ2-7,14,.,TRBV6-1,medium-sized,TGTGCCAGCAGTGACAGGGGTGGGCCCTACGAGCAGTACTTC,CASSDRGGPYEQYF
TRBJ1-5,17,TRBD1,TRBV7-8,.,TGTGCCAGCAGCTTAGGGGCGACAGGGAACAGCAATCAGCCCCAGCATTTT,CASSLGATGNSNQPQHF
TRBJ2-1,14,.,TRBV7-6,few,TGTGCCAGCAGCTTAGGGGGTTCCGGGCCAGAGCAGTTCTTC,CASSLGGSGPEQFF
TRBJ2-5,11,.,TRBV29-1,once,TGCAGCGTTGTGGTGGGAGAGACCCAGTACTTC,CSVVVGETQYF
TRBJ2-3,16,TRBD1,TRBV9,.,TGTGCCAGCAGCGTGGGACAGATTACTAGCACAGATACGCAGTATTTT,CASSVGQITSTDTQYF
TRBJ2-7,14,TRBD2,TRBV11-2,.,TGTGCCAGCAGCTTAGACGCGGGAGTTAACGAGCAGTACTTC,CASSLDAGVNEQYF
TRBJ2-7,14,TRBD2,TRBV6-5,once,TGTGCCAGCAGACCGGGGCGGGAGTTTGGGGAGCAGTACTTC,CASRPGREFGEQYF
TRBJ1-4,13,.,TRBV6-1,.,TGTGCCAGCAGTGATCAGGGTGTTGAAAAACTGTTTTTT,CASSDQGVEKLFF
TRBJ2-7,13,.,TRBV6-5,.,TGTGCCAGCAGTTACGTGGGGTCCTACGAGCAGTACTTC,CASSYVGSYEQYF
TRBJ2-7,10,.,TRBV6-1,many,TGTGCCAGCAGTGGGTACGAGCAGTACTTC,CASSGYEQYF
TRBJ1-4,19,.,TRBV21-1,.,TGTGCCAGCAGCAACTATGCCCGACAGGGTTGGTTTTGTAATGAAAAACTGTTTTTT,CASSNYARQGWFCNEKLFF
TRBJ2-3,19,TRBD2,TRBV27,.,TGTGCCAGCAGTTTATCTTATACCGGGACTAGCGGGATAACGGATACGCAGTATTTT,CASSLSYTGTSGITDTQYF
TRBJ2-7,14,.,TRBV28,few,TGTGCCAGCACGAGGGCGGGACCATCCTACGAGCAGTACTTC,CASTRAGPSYEQYF
TRBJ1-4,15,.,TRBV30,.,TGTGCCTGGAGTGTACGATACCCTTTGGGTGAAAAACTGTTTTTT,CAWSVRYPLGEKLFF
TRBJ2-3,15,TRBD1,TRBV13,.,TGTGCCAGCAGCCCGGGACAGGGGCGGGCAGATACGCAGTATTTT,CASSPGQGRADTQYF
TRBJ1-1,18,TRBD1,TRBV6-1,.,TGTGCCAGCAGTGATGGGCCCCCGGGGACAGGGGGCCCTGGGAAAGCTTTCTTT,CASSDGPPGTGGPGKAFF
TRBJ1-1,16,TRBD1,TRBV4-3,.,TGCGCCAGCAGCCAAGATGCCGGGACAGGGGAGGGAGTGGCTTTCTTT,CASSQDAGTGEGVAFF
TRBJ2-1,15,.,TRBV6-1,many,TGTGCCAGCAGTTTAGACTACTCGAGTTCCAATGAGCAGTTCTTC,CASSLDYSSSNEQFF
TRBJ2-5,14,TRBD2,TRBV28,.,TGTGCCAGCAGTCAACTAGCGGGAAAAGAGACCCAGTACTTC,CASSQLAGKETQYF
TRBJ2-2,15,.,TRBV9,.,TGTGCCAGCAGCCCAAGCACGGACAACACCGGGGAGCTGTTTTTT,CASSPSTDNTGELFF
TRBJ2-2,14,.,TRBV4-1,.,TGCGCCAGCAGCCAGGAACAGGGTCCCGGGGAGCTGTTTTTT,CASSQEQGPGELFF
TRBJ2-7,15,.,TRBV5-6,.,TGTGCCAGCAGCCCTGGACTACCTTTTTCCTACGAGCAGTACTTC,CASSPGLPFSYEQYF
TRBJ2-7,16,.,TRBV15,.,TGTGCCACCAGCAGAATAGGAACAGCTGATTCCTACGAGCAGTACTTC,CATSRIGTADSYEQYF
TRBJ1-2,13,.,TRBV25-1,once,TGTGCCAGCAGTCCCGGTTCTAACTATGGCTACACCTTC,CASSPGSNYGYTF
TRBJ2-1,15,.,TRBV7-8,few,TGTGCCAGCAGGGCTGGACCCAGCTCCTACAATGAGCAGTTCTTC,CASRAGPSSYNEQFF
TRBJ1-1,16,.,TRBV7-6,.,TGTGCCAGCAGCTTGGTGGGGGGAGGTTCGGACACTGAAGCTTTCTTT,CASSLVGGGSDTEAFF